This entry is about one TCR beta chain. This sample was included in a study of OX40 agonist ivuxolimab in advanced cancers. Here immunoSEQ multiplex PCR was the method, and the copy in TCRdb shows in-frame clones only, minus some. Among over 20,000 clones, 75% to 80% were seen once, and the ten largest hold around 17%. Germline-derived CDR1 and CDR2 are MNHEY and SVGAGI. The V gene end was trimmed by 5 bases and the J gene end by 2 bases; junction bases not matched to a gene: 7. The CDR3 has 15 residues. The source of this sequence is an adult with an advanced solid tumor such as melanoma, head and neck, liver or kidney cancer. The chain has TRBV6-5 and TRBJ2-3; 7 bases agree with TRBD2. This sample comprised CD4+ or CD8+ T cells sorted from blood, obtained in a trial of the OX40 agonist ivuxolimab. CDR3 region: CASSPLAENTDTQYF. The CDR3 DNA follows: TGTGCCAGCAGTCCCCTAGCGGAAAACACAGATACGCAGTATTTT.